This T cell receptor beta chain was documented in a study of cytomegalovirus exposure and HLA in healthy donors. Per the germline V gene, CDR1 is SGDLS and CDR2 is YYNGEE. The CDR3 is 16 amino acids. J lost 6 bases, V lost 3 bases, and 15 bases had no gene match. Amplification used 60 Vbeta primers and 13 Jbeta primers. In the original processing: Among the unique TCR beta chains that a later analysis counted, 70 million to 85 million in all, roughly 10 million were shared. Measured with immunoSEQ multiplex PCR; TCRdb has only the in-frame clones, and not every one. From that table come the V and J calls and clone size; the DNA was used to work out D and trimming. Here the sample spans some 200,000 clones, 79% being singletons.

The rearrangement uses TRBV9 and TRBJ2-7, with 7 positions matching TRBD2. The sequence came from a man aged 45-60 years in good health and CMV-seronegative. The specimen sequenced was PBMCs. DNA for the CDR3: TGTGCCAGCAGCGCCGAAGGGGCGGGAGCCGGTCCCGAGCAGTACTTC. Translated: CASSAEGAGAGPEQYF.